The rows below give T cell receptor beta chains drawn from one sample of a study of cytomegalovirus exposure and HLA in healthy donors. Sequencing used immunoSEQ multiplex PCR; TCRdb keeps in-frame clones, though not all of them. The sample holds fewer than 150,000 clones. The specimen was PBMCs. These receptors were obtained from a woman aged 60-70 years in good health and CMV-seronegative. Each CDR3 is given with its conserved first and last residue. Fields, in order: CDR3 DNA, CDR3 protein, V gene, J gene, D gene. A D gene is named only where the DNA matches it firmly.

CDR3nt: TGCGCCAGCAGCCGTGGGACAGGCAGGGGTTGGAGGGAACATGAGACCCAGTACTTC; CDR3aa: CASSRGTGRGWREHETQYF; v_gene: TRBV4-1; j_gene: TRBJ2-5; d_gene: TRBD1
CDR3nt: TGTGCCAGCAGTGAACAGGGCTTGAGCAATCAGCCCCAGCATTTT; CDR3aa: CASSEQGLSNQPQHF; v_gene: TRBV2; j_gene: TRBJ1-5; d_gene: NA
CDR3nt: TGTGCCAGCAGCTTAAATCCGGGGGGGCCCATTCAGTACTTC; CDR3aa: CASSLNPGGPIQYF; v_gene: TRBV11-2; j_gene: TRBJ2-4; d_gene: TRBD2
CDR3nt: TGTGCCAGCAGTCCCCGGGGGACTCTAACTAATGAAAAACTGTTTTTT; CDR3aa: CASSPRGTLTNEKLFF; v_gene: TRBV6-6; j_gene: TRBJ1-4; d_gene: NA
CDR3nt: TGTGCCAGCAGCGTTTTGCCCGAGGGGGGGTCTTACAATGAGCAGTTCTTC; CDR3aa: CASSVLPEGGSYNEQFF; v_gene: TRBV9; j_gene: TRBJ2-1; d_gene: NA
CDR3nt: TGTGCCAGCAGCGTAGAGGGACAGGGAACCTACGAGCAGTACTTC; CDR3aa: CASSVEGQGTYEQYF; v_gene: TRBV9; j_gene: TRBJ2-7; d_gene: TRBD1
CDR3nt: TGTGCCATCAGTGTAGCGGGGGGGCCGAGGGAGACCCAGTACTTC; CDR3aa: CAISVAGGPRETQYF; v_gene: TRBV10-3; j_gene: TRBJ2-5; d_gene: TRBD2
CDR3nt: TGTGCCAGCAGCCAGAGCGGGAGAGATTACGAGCAGTACTTC; CDR3aa: CASSQSGRDYEQYF; v_gene: TRBV27; j_gene: TRBJ2-7; d_gene: TRBD2
CDR3nt: TGTGCCAGTAAGGGCAAGCGGGAGGGGGGTACAGATACGCAGTATTTT; CDR3aa: CASKGKREGGTDTQYF; v_gene: TRBV19; j_gene: TRBJ2-3; d_gene: TRBD2
CDR3nt: TGTGCCAGCAGCTTGTGGATTCTGGGGCGCGATCAGCCCCAGCATTTT; CDR3aa: CASSLWILGRDQPQHF; v_gene: TRBV5-6; j_gene: TRBJ1-5; d_gene: NA
CDR3nt: TGTGCCAGCTCTGGGACTAGCGGGGAAAGCTCCTACGAGCAGTACTTC; CDR3aa: CASSGTSGESSYEQYF; v_gene: TRBV7-9; j_gene: TRBJ2-7; d_gene: TRBD2
CDR3nt: TGTGCCAGCAGCCTTAACAATGAGCAGTTCTTC; CDR3aa: CASSLNNEQFF; v_gene: TRBV6-1; j_gene: TRBJ2-1; d_gene: NA
CDR3nt: TGTGCCAGCAGTTACTCGGGACTAGCGGGACGTGAGCAGTTCTTC; CDR3aa: CASSYSGLAGREQFF; v_gene: TRBV6-6; j_gene: TRBJ2-1; d_gene: TRBD2
CDR3nt: TGTGCCAGCAGCTTAACAGGGGGAAGTGAAAAACTGTTTTTT; CDR3aa: CASSLTGGSEKLFF; v_gene: TRBV7-9; j_gene: TRBJ1-4; d_gene: TRBD1
CDR3nt: TGTGCCAGCAGTCCCCTGGGGGGTGGCTACACCTTC; CDR3aa: CASSPLGGGYTF; v_gene: TRBV27; j_gene: TRBJ1-2; d_gene: NA
CDR3nt: TGCGCCAGCACCCTGACAGGGGATACCTATAATTCACCCCTCCACTTT; CDR3aa: CASTLTGDTYNSPLHF; v_gene: TRBV5-1; j_gene: TRBJ1-6; d_gene: TRBD1
CDR3nt: TGTGCCATCAGTGATGCCCCGATCCAGGGTGTTGGAACTAATGAAAAACTGTTTTTT; CDR3aa: CAISDAPIQGVGTNEKLFF; v_gene: TRBV10-3; j_gene: TRBJ1-4; d_gene: NA
CDR3nt: TGTGCCAGCAATCCCTATAGGGCGGGGGACTCACCCCTCCACTTT; CDR3aa: CASNPYRAGDSPLHF; v_gene: TRBV6-6; j_gene: TRBJ1-6; d_gene: NA